The sequence of this T cell receptor beta chain was determined in a study of cytomegalovirus exposure and HLA in healthy donors. The study, taken as a whole, reports: Most TCR sequences were uncommon, yet certain public TCRs appeared in many donors. Indistinguishable V segments, including TRBV6-2 and TRBV6-3, were excluded. Follow-up analysis later connected one missense variant in DCLRE1C with trimming of TCR beta V- and J-genes.

J gave up 1 base and V 5 bases, and 3 bases lay outside the gene matches. The CDR3 has 14 residues. PCR employed 60 Vbeta and 13 Jbeta primers. Assay: immunoSEQ multiplex PCR; the TCRdb copy retains only in-frame clones and omits some. The table shows under 200,000 clones, with 68% occurring only once. Of note for this clone: The antigen is not known.

This sequence joins TRBV6-7 and TRBJ2-7, with 9 bases matching TRBD1. TRBV6-7 is an open reading frame whose function is uncertain. The source material was PBMCs. This clonotype was sampled from a woman aged 40 to 50 in good health and CMV-seropositive. CDR3 in amino acids: CASSHRGRSYEQYF. The CDR3 coding sequence is TGTGCCAGCAGTCACAGGGGGCGATCCTACGAGCAGTACTTC.